This T cell receptor (beta chain) was profiled in a study of T cell responses to AZD1222 COVID-19 vaccine. TCRdb's copy holds only in-frame clones and misses some; the assay was immunoSEQ multiplex PCR. This sample carries roughly 100,000 clones, about 90% of them seen once, and the ten largest clones take approximately 10%. The sequence derives from an adult who received the AZD1222 COVID-19 vaccine. Sample: peripheral blood, taken 28 days after the second AZD1222 dose.

DNA of the CDR3: TGTGCCAGCAGCTTAGGACTGGGAGCTTTCTTT. Translating gives CASSLGLGAFF. The rearrangement joins TRBV7-2 to TRBJ1-1, with D unclear. Looked up from germline, CDR1 is SGHTA and CDR2 is FQGNSA. Trimming cost V 1 base and J 10 bases, with 7 bases left between them. This CDR3 is built from 11 residues.